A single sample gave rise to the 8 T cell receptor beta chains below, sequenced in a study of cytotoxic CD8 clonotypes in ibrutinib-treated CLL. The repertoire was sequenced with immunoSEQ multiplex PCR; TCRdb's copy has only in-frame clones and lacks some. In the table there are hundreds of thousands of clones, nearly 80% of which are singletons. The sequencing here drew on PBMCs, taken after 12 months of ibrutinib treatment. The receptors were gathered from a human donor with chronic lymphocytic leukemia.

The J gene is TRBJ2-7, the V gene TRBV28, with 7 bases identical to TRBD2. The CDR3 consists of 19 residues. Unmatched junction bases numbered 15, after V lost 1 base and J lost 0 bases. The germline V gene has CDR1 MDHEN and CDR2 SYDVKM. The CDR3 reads CASSLSLVAGVDISYEQYF. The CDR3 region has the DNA TGTGCCAGCAGTTTATCCCTCGTGGCGGGAGTCGATATCTCCTACGAGCAGTACTTC.

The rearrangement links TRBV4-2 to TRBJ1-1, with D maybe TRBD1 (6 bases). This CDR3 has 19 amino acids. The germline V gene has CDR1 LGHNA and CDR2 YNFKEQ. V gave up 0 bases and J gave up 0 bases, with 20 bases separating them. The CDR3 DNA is TGTGCCAGCAGCCAAGAGGGGGAATACAGGGCGATGGTGAACACTGAAGCTTTCTTT. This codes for CASSQEGEYRAMVNTEAFF.

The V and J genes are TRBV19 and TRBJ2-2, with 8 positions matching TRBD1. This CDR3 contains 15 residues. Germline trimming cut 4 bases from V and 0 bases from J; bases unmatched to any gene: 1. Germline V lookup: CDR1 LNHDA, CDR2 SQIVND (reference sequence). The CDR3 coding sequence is TGTGCCAGTAGTAACAGGGGGTCGAACACCGGGGAGCTGTTTTTT. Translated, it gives CASSNRGSNTGELFF.

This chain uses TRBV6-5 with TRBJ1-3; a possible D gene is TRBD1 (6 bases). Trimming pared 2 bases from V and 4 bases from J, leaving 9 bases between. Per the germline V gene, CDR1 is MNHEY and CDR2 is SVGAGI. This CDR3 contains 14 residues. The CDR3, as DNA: TGTGCCAGCAGTTACGGGGGGGCGGGAAACACCATATATTTT. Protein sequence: CASSYGGAGNTIYF.

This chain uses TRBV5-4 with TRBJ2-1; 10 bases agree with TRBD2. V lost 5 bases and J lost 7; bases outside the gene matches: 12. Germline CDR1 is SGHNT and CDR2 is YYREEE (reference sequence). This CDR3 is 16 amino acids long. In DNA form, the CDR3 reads TGTGCCAGCAGATCCGGGCTAGCGGGAGAAGGGAATGAGCAGTTCTTC. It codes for CASRSGLAGEGNEQFF.

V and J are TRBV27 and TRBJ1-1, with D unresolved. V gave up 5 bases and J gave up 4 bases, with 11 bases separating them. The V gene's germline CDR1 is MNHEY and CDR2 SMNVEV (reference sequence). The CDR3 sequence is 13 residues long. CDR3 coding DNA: TGTGCCAGCAGTCGGGGTATGGTCACTGAAGCTTTCTTT. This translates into CASSRGMVTEAFF.

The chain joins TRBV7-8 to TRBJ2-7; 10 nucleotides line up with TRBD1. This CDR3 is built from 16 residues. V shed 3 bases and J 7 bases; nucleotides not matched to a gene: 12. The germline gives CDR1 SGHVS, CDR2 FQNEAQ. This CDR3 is CASSLTGQGLEREQYF. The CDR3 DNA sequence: TGTGCCAGCAGCTTGACGGGACAGGGGCTCGAGAGAGAGCAGTACTTC.

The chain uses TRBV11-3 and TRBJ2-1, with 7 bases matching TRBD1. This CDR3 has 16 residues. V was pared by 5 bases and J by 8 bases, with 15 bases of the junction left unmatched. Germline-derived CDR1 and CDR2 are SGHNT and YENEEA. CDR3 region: CASSPRVGGMMDEQFF. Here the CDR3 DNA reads TGTGCCAGCAGCCCCCGGGTAGGGGGCATGATGGATGAGCAGTTCTTC.